Each of the 27 T cell receptor beta chains below was sequenced from the same sample in a study of cytomegalovirus exposure and HLA in healthy donors. PCR involved 60 Vbeta and 13 Jbeta primers. The assay was immunoSEQ multiplex PCR, and TCRdb's table has in-frame clones only and misses some. Here the sample spans around 93,000 clones, approximately 81% being singletons. The sequencing input was PBMCs. The receptors stem from a woman aged 40 to 50 in good health and CMV-seronegative.

This clone was detected ten times or more. The chain uses TRBV5-1 and TRBJ1-1, with TRBD1 matching over 7 bases. CDR3 size: 12 residues. CDR1 SGHRS and CDR2 YFSETQ come from the germline V gene. V was pared by 7 bases and J by 9 bases, with 9 bases of the junction left unmatched. This CDR3 reads CASEGANRKAFF. The DNA for the CDR3 is TGCGCCAGCGAGGGGGCGAATCGAAAAGCTTTCTTT.

The J gene is TRBJ2-2, the V gene TRBV19; 8 bases are a match to TRBD1. The trim removed 4 bases at V and 5 bases at J, leaving 6 bases unmatched. The CDR3 extends over 15 amino acids. Germline V CDR1 and CDR2: LNHDA, SQIVND (reference sequence). CDR3 sequence: CASSSLGQETGELFF. The CDR3 DNA sequence: TGTGCCAGTAGTAGTCTGGGACAGGAGACCGGGGAGCTGTTTTTT.

This chain connects TRBV6-4 to TRBJ2-3; a weak D match, TRBD2 (5 bases). The CDR3 is 14 amino acids. Germline CDR1 MRHNA, CDR2 SNTAGT. Trimming removed 3 bases at V and 4 bases at J, with 11 bases between. The CDR3 reads CASSETSGSDTQYF. The CDR3 region has the DNA TGTGCCAGCAGTGAAACGAGCGGCTCAGATACGCAGTATTTT.

The chain links TRBV6-4 to TRBJ2-3; the match to TRBD2 covers 13 bases. The trim removed 5 bases at V and 7 bases at J, leaving 9 bases unmatched. Germline V gene sequence: CDR1 MRHNA, CDR2 SNTAGT. The CDR3 runs 16 residues. CDR3 in amino acids: CASSFGLAGEGNTQYF. CDR3 DNA: TGTGCCAGCAGTTTTGGACTAGCGGGAGAGGGAAATACGCAGTATTTT.

The chain is built from TRBV7-2 and TRBJ1-5; 7 bases map to TRBD1. The CDR3 length is 15 residues. The V and J ends lost 5 bases and 3 bases, in that order; junction bases with no gene match: 7. Germline CDR1 and CDR2: SGHTA and FQGNSA. CDR3 DNA sequence: TGTGCCAGCAGCGTATTACAGGGGTCCAATCAGCCCCAGCATTTT. Protein product: CASSVLQGSNQPQHF. The full variable domain, with the rest looked up from reference TRBV7-2 and TRBJ1-5, is GAGVSQSPSNKVTEKGKDVELRCDPISGHTALYWYRQSLGQGLEFLIYFQGNSAPDKSGLPSDRFSAERTGGSVSTLTIQRTQQEDSAVYLCASSVLQGSNQPQHFGDGTRLSIL.

The chain's CDR3 is CASSPEPGQGINYGYTF. The CDR3 region has the DNA TGCGCCAGCAGCCCCGAGCCTGGACAGGGTATTAACTATGGCTACACCTTC. The chain couples TRBV5-1 to TRBJ1-2; 8 bases agree with TRBD1. V was clipped by 4 bases and J by 1 base; unmatched bases: 12. CDR1 SGHRS and CDR2 YFSETQ come from the germline V gene. The CDR3 spans 17 residues.

The chain links TRBV9 to TRBJ2-1, with D perhaps matching TRBD1 (5 bases). Between the trimmed V and J ends, which lost 0 bases and 8 bases, there was a span of 9 bases. The CDR3 sequence is 13 residues long. Germline V gene data show CDR1 as SGDLS and CDR2 as YYNGEE. CDR3 bases: TGTGCCAGCAGCGTAGAGCCCAGGGATGAGCAGTTCTTC. It translates to CASSVEPRDEQFF.

This clone has just one count. V is TRBV2 and J is TRBJ2-5, with D unclear. CDR1 is SNHLY and CDR2 is FYNNEI in the germline V gene. The V end was cut by 3 bases, the J end by 1 base, with 9 bases between. The CDR3 has 14 amino acids. Here the CDR3 reads CASSDRFFQETQYF. For the CDR3, the DNA is TGTGCCAGCAGTGATCGGTTTTTCCAAGAGACCCAGTACTTC.

The DNA of the CDR3 is TGTGCCAGCAGTTCCAGGGGGGCGGAGTACGAGCAGTACTTC. Translated: CASSSRGAEYEQYF. The V and J genes are TRBV28 and TRBJ2-7; the D gene is possibly TRBD1 (7 bases). The CDR3 has 14 amino acids. The V end lost 4 bases, the J end lost 4 bases, and 14 bases lay between the germline ends. Germline assignment: CDR1 MDHEN and CDR2 SYDVKM.

Written as DNA, the CDR3 is TGTGCCAGTAGTATAACCCCGTCAGGGGGCAGAGATACGCAGTATTTT. As protein: CASSITPSGGRDTQYF. The V and J genes are TRBV19 and TRBJ2-3, with 8 bases identical to TRBD1. The CDR3 sequence is 16 residues long. The germline V gene has CDR1 LNHDA and CDR2 SQIVND (reference sequence). V lost 2 bases to trimming and J lost 5 bases; unmatched junction nucleotides: 9.

Notes on this clone: The junction differs from germline at one of its ends, possibly a read error. Additional DNA sequences in this sample encode the identical CDR3. The rearrangement joins TRBV15 to TRBJ2-5; D might be TRBD2 (6 bases). There are 15 residues in the CDR3. Germline CDR1 LNHNV, CDR2 YYDKDF (reference sequence). The CDR3 DNA follows: TGTGCCACTAGCAGAGAAGGAGGGGTAAGAGAGACCCAGTACTTC. It is translated as CATSREGGVRETQYF.

J is TRBJ2-5 and V is TRBV2; 7 bases are shared with TRBD1. Germline V gene data show CDR1 as SNHLY and CDR2 as FYNNEI. There are 14 residues in the CDR3. V lost 6 bases, J lost 0 bases, and 4 bases stayed unmatched. The CDR3, as DNA: TGTGCCAGCAGCAGGACAGGCTACCAAGAGACCCAGTACTTC. Translated, it gives CASSRTGYQETQYF. The full variable domain, completed using reference TRBV2 and TRBJ2-5, is EPEVTQTPSHQVTQMGQEVILRCVPISNHLYFYWYRQILGQKVEFLVSFYNNEISEKSEIFDDQFSVERPDGSNFTLKIRSTKLEDSAMYFCASSRTGYQETQYFGPGTRLLVL.

V is TRBV7-9 and J is TRBJ2-5, with TRBD1 identical over 8 bases. The V gene's germline CDR1 is SEHNR and CDR2 FQNEAQ (reference sequence). The CDR3 runs to 13 residues. The CDR3 coding sequence is TGTGCGACGGGGGCAGGGGGCGTAGAGACCCAGTACTTC. This translates into CATGAGGVETQYF.

The J gene is TRBJ1-1, the V gene TRBV27; D is unresolved. The CDR3 has 14 residues. V gave up 5 bases and J gave up 3 bases, with 13 bases separating them. Germline V gives CDR1 MNHEY, CDR2 SMNVEV (reference sequence). Written as DNA, the CDR3 is TGTGCCAGCAGTCCGTCTAGAGGGTACACTGAAGCTTTCTTT. It specifies CASSPSRGYTEAFF.

The rearrangement joins TRBV18 to TRBJ2-6, with 9 nucleotides matching TRBD1. The CDR3 consists of 18 residues. Germline CDR1 reads KGHSH; CDR2 reads LQKENI. J was trimmed by 0 bases and V by 1 base; bases with no gene match: 4. As DNA, the CDR3 is TGTGCCAGCTCACCACTGGGGACAGGGATCTCTGGGGCCAACGTCCTGACTTTC. Amino acids: CASSPLGTGISGANVLTF.

V and J are TRBV7-6 and TRBJ2-7; 9 bases are a match to TRBD2. CDR1 and CDR2 from the germline V gene are SGHVS and FNYEAQ. V dropped 5 bases and J dropped 9; count of bases not matched to a gene: 17. The length of the CDR3 is 16 residues. The CDR3 DNA sequence: TGTGCCAGCAGCCTTGGCGGTCCTAGCGGGACGGGTCGGCAGTACTTC. Amino acids: CASSLGGPSGTGRQYF.

There are a few counts of this clone. V gene TRBV5-1 combines with J gene TRBJ1-1; D possibly corresponds to TRBD1 (5 bases). Germline assignment: CDR1 SGHRS and CDR2 YFSETQ. Trimming shortened V by 0 bases and J by 0 bases, and 9 bases separated the two germline ends. This CDR3 contains 15 residues. The CDR3 DNA reads TGCGCCAGCAGCTTGGGACAGATCATGAACACTGAAGCTTTCTTT. The encoded protein is CASSLGQIMNTEAFF.

V usage is TRBV27 and J usage is TRBJ2-5; 7 nucleotides agree with TRBD1. V dropped 5 bases and J dropped 3; count of bases not matched to a gene: 9. The CDR3 loop spans 15 amino acids. Germline V gene lookup returns CDR1 MNHEY and CDR2 SMNVEV (reference sequence). CDR3 coding DNA: TGTGCCAGCAGTGACCAACAAACAGGGGAAGAGACCCAGTACTTC. This encodes CASSDQQTGEETQYF.

The chain joins TRBV11-2 to TRBJ2-1, with 7 bases fitting TRBD2. Unmatched junction bases numbered 5, after V lost 5 bases and J lost 4 bases. The CDR3 loop spans 14 amino acids. Germline lookup yields CDR1 SGHAT and CDR2 FQNNGV. Here the CDR3 reads CASSRDYIYNEQFF. The CDR3 nucleotides are TGTGCCAGCAGCCGGGACTATATTTACAATGAGCAGTTCTTC.

The chain has TRBV19 and TRBJ1-4; D may be TRBD1 (6 bases). The CDR3 has 15 residues. V shed 5 bases and J shed 9 bases, with 19 bases lying between them. Germline CDR1 reads LNHDA; CDR2 reads SQIVND (reference sequence). CDR3 nucleotide sequence: TGTGCCAGTAGTGATTACAGGGAAGAACGGAAAAAACTGTTTTTT. As protein: CASSDYREERKKLFF.

V and J are TRBV28 and TRBJ2-7, with 9 bases identical to TRBD2. Trimming removed 7 bases from V and 2 bases from J; junction bases left unmatched: 6. This CDR3 has 14 amino acids. Germline CDR1 and CDR2: MDHEN and SYDVKM. The CDR3: CASKAGGTPYEQYF. The DNA for the CDR3 is TGTGCCAGCAAAGCGGGAGGAACCCCCTACGAGCAGTACTTC.

This chain connects TRBV18 to TRBJ2-7; D is possibly TRBD1 (5 bases). This CDR3 spans 13 amino acids. The V end lost 2 bases, the J end lost 4 bases, and 9 bases lay between the germline ends. CDR1 is KGHSH, CDR2 LQKENI, per germline. The CDR3 DNA reads as TGTGCCAGCTCACCAGGGGCGCGGTACGAGCAGTACTTC. Residues: CASSPGARYEQYF.

The chain has TRBV28 and TRBJ2-7, with 11 bases that match TRBD1. The CDR3 sequence is 16 residues long. The ends lost 4 bases at V and 7 bases at J; junction bases unmatched: 12. Germline-derived CDR1 and CDR2 are MDHEN and SYDVKM. In DNA, the CDR3 is TGTGCCAGCAGTTCGAGGAGGACAGGGGGCAAACGGGAGCAGTACTTC. Protein sequence: CASSSRRTGGKREQYF.

V is TRBV10-2 and J is TRBJ1-2, with 7 bases lining up with TRBD1. Germline V lookup: CDR1 WSHSY, CDR2 SAAADI. CDR3 length: 17 amino acids. With 6 bases clipped from V and 7 bases from J, the junction kept 20 bases outside the gene matches. Here the CDR3 reads CASRYGTDHYQGCGYTF. DNA of the CDR3: TGCGCCAGCAGGTACGGGACAGACCACTATCAAGGGTGTGGCTACACCTTC.

There are a few counts of this clone. The chain has TRBV6-1 and TRBJ2-7; 8 bases match TRBD1. The CDR3 covers 13 residues. Trimming cost V 3 bases and J 2 bases; bases outside gene matches: 0. CDR1 is MNHNS, CDR2 SASEGT, per germline. CDR3 sequence (DNA): TGTGCCAGCAGTGACAGGGGGCCCTACGAGCAGTACTTC. The encoded protein is CASSDRGPYEQYF.

The genes are TRBV6-5 and TRBJ2-7, with 7 bases aligning to TRBD2. Looked up from germline, CDR1 is MNHEY and CDR2 is SVGAGI. The CDR3 covers 15 residues. The J segment lost 7 bases and the V segment lost 10 bases, leaving 19 bases of the junction unmatched. The CDR3 DNA follows: TGTGCCACCGTCATAAGTGGGGGGGTTGCCGTGGAGCAGTACTTC. As protein: CATVISGGVAVEQYF.

The J gene is TRBJ1-5, the V gene TRBV7-2, with a weak D call TRBD1 (5 bases). Germline CDR1 reads SGHTA; CDR2 reads FQGNSA. The length of the CDR3 is 17 residues. V was cut by 7 bases and J by 6 bases, with 25 bases left in between. The CDR3 DNA reads TGTGCCAGCACCGGCGGGAGTGTTGGGGGAATCGGTCAGCCCCAGCATTTT. It is translated as CASTGGSVGGIGQPQHF.